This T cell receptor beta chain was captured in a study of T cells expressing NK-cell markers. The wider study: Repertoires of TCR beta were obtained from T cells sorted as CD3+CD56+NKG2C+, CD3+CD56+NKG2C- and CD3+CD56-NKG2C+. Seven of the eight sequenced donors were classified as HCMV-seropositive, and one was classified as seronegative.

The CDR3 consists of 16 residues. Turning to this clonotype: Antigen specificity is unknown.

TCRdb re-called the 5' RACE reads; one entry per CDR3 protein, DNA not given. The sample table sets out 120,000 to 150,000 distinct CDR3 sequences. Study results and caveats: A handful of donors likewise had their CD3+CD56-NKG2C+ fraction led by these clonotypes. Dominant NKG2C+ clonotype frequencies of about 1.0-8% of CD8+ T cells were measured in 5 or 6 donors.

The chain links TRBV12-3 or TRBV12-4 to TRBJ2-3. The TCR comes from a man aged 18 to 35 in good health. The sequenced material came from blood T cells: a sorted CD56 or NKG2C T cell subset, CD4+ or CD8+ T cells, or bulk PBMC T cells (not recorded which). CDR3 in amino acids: CASSFVAGKSTDTQYF.